The clone carrying this TCR beta chain was seen a single time. In germline, CDR1 is LNHDA, CDR2 SQIVND (reference sequence). V shed 4 bases and J 11 bases; nucleotides not matched to a gene: 8. The CDR3 sequence is 14 residues long. These data originate in a study of blood T cell repertoires in COVID-19. Study at large: The analysed material was cDNA or gDNA that came from T cells, B-cell-depleted T cells, or PBMCs.

Clones were sequenced by immunoSEQ multiplex PCR, and TCRdb holds only the in-frame ones, with some missing. This table holds under 250,000 clones, over 80% found once. The J gene is TRBJ2-6, the V gene TRBV19; 7 bases are shared with TRBD1. Sequenced material: peripheral blood. This clonotype originated in a man aged 40-55 years with acute or convalescent COVID-19. This CDR3 is CASSRRQGPDVLTF. The DNA for the CDR3 is TGTGCCAGTAGTAGGCGACAGGGTCCTGACGTCCTGACTTTC.